This T cell receptor (beta chain) appears in the sequencing data of a study of T cell responses to AZD1222 COVID-19 vaccine. Note on this clone: Its matching antigen is unknown.

Germline-derived CDR1 and CDR2 are SGHRS and YFSETQ. The germline V and J ends were trimmed by 0 bases and 9 bases, with 16 bases remaining between them. This CDR3 is built from 15 residues. Notes on the study in general: The number of AZD1222 recipients seropositive at baseline was only 5 to 7. Nearly half of spike-specific TCRs reportedly target variant regions that are unmutated in the B.1.351 and B.1.1.7 variants. The donor group comprised mostly white British people and more females; the analysis possibly underestimated clonal diversity.

Sequenced by immunoSEQ multiplex PCR; TCRdb stores in-frame clones only, minus some. The sample consists of approximately 120,000 clones, less than 90% of them appearing once. This chain joins TRBV5-1 and TRBJ2-1; D unclear. The sequenced sample was peripheral blood, obtained on day 0 of AZD1222 vaccination. The sequence was collected from an adult in good health. CDR3 DNA: TGCGCCAGCAGCTTGGCTGTGGCTGGTTCCGGTGAGCAGTTCTTC. Translation: CASSLAVAGSGEQFF. The full variable domain, in which reference TRBV5-1 and TRBJ2-1 provide the parts outside the CDR3, is KAGVTQTPRYLIKTRGQQVTLSCSPISGHRSVSWYQQTPGQGLQFLFEYFSETQRNKGNFPGRFSGRQFSNSRSEMNVSTLELGDSALYLCASSLAVAGSGEQFFGPGTRLTVL.